This T cell receptor (beta chain) came from a study of early T cells in non-severe SARS-CoV-2 infection (dated by TCRdb to 2020 to 2022). For the wider study: Because TCR sequencing relied on bulk RNA taken from unsorted whole blood, pairing of alpha and beta chains was not possible.

Library generation was performed with 5' RACE. Sequencing was carried out with a NextSeq 500. In the TCR library protocol, unique molecular identifiers were attached to individual cDNA molecules to correct for PCR bias and sequencing error. Both TCR alpha and beta chains were sequenced, and tight co-correlation was observed between alpha and beta sequence abundances in each sample. Turning to the authors' computational methods: V gene, J gene and CDR3 annotation of TCR sequences was performed with Decombinator V4. TCRs were defined as expanded if a significant change between any two time points was detected under a Poisson model with p below 0.0001. TCR abundances were normalised to the total number of TCRs sequenced in each sample and reported as counts per million. TRAV1-2 paired with TRAJ12, TRAJ20 or TRAJ33 defined MAIT TCRs, while TRAV10 paired with TRAJ18 defined iNKT TCRs. VDJdb, accessed on 1 November 2021, was searched for TCRs annotated for CMV, EBV and SARS-CoV-2, and TCRs annotated for more than one antigen were excluded. The raw public reads went through TCRdb reprocessing: fastp at Q25, MiXCR clone calling, in-frame beta chains kept. Under each unique CDR3 protein, matching rows form one entry showing the most common genes and DNA. TCRdb's processing, not the authors' own work, is the source of the V and J calls. In this sample the table shows roughly 69,000 distinct CDR3 sequences, 7% to 10% of which occur a single time. 13% of the sample goes to the ten largest clones.

The full study reports these points: VDJdb matching was skewed toward anti-spike CD8 responses, so virus-specific expansions were likely underestimated and private and CD4 specificities were missed.

Set within a cohort of healthcare workers in London, UK, this nested case-control study involved weekly PCR testing of nasopharyngeal swabs along with blood sampling. Healthcare workers were recruited during the week of the UK lockdown, between 23 and 31 March 2020, and followed weekly for up to roughly 15 weeks. Measured from the cysteine to the phenylalanine, the CDR3 is 15 residues long. The kept DNA is CDR3 alone, 45 bases in frame from the first base. Sequences SGHDT (CDR1) and YYEEEE (CDR2) are obtained from the germline V gene. The V end gives up 3 bases and the J end 6 bases, leaving 5 bases in the junction not matched to a gene. This clonotype was counted at least ten times. Its recognized antigen is unknown. The input lacks base qualities; no much larger clone sits a single base away.

This sample comprised whole blood, obtained at baseline. The chain is assembled from TRBV5-6 and TRBJ2-1, with 11 central nucleotides matching TRBD2. This sequence originates from an adult who was a healthcare worker with PCR-confirmed SARS-CoV-2 infection or an uninfected control (not recorded which). The CDR3 amino acid sequence is: CASSSTSGVSNEQFF. The nucleotides read TGTGCCAGCAGCTCGACTAGCGGGGTGTCCAATGAGCAGTTCTTC.